This T cell receptor beta chain appears in the sequencing data of a study of OX40 agonist ivuxolimab in advanced cancers. Study information: From roughly 20 to 85 years was the age range, with a mean of around 60 years, and 65% to 90% were male. Partial response was recorded in three patients: one hepatocellular carcinoma and two cutaneous melanoma cases.

This CDR3 has 14 amino acids. CDR1 and CDR2 from the germline V gene are LNHDA and SQIVND (reference sequence). The V gene lost 4 bases and the J gene lost 4 bases, with 11 bases spanning the gap. Concerning this clone: Its specificity is unknown.

Study-level points and caveats: Compared with CD4+, CD8+ T cells on average had more expanded clones. CD4+ and CD8+ blood T cells expanded clonally by week 6 at 0.1 to 3.0 mg/kg.

TCRdb's table, derived via immunoSEQ multiplex PCR, lists solely in-frame clones and lacks some. The table has 50,000 or so clones, nearly 80% seen once. This receptor was obtained from an adult with an advanced solid tumor such as melanoma, head and neck, liver or kidney cancer. J is TRBJ2-1 and V is TRBV19; D might be TRBD2 (5 bases). The source material was CD4+ or CD8+ T cells sorted from blood, sampled in a trial of the OX40 agonist ivuxolimab. The CDR3, as DNA: TGTGCCAGTAGTACCCTGACTACTTACAATGAGCAGTTCTTC. Translating gives CASSTLTTYNEQFF.